Here is one TCR beta chain with its context. The antigen remains undetermined. Germline values: CDR1 MNHEY, CDR2 SVGAGI. The CDR3 length is 15 residues. V dropped 2 bases and J dropped 3; count of bases not matched to a gene: 4. Method: immunoSEQ multiplex PCR; TCRdb's copy keeps in-frame clones and lacks some. The sample yields some 550,000 clones, less than 98% seen once. The entry originates in a study of shared clonotypes between healthy human individuals. Study-wide background: For every donor, three CD4 naive, three CD4 memory, two CD8 naive and one CD8 memory plates were used. Study-wide points: Rarefaction analysis demonstrated incomplete sorted-subset sequencing notwithstanding large depth.

The receptor was derived from a woman aged 25-40 years in good health. V usage is TRBV6-5 and J usage is TRBJ1-1, with 9 bases that match TRBD1. Sequencing input: naive CD4+ T cells sorted from blood. Subset denoted: CD45RA+ positively selected. The CDR3 is CASSYGQGWDTEAFF. DNA of the CDR3: TGTGCCAGCAGTTACGGACAGGGGTGGGACACTGAAGCTTTCTTT.